The 21 T cell receptor beta chains given below trace back to one sample, sequenced in a study of human T cells and chemical hapten exposure. TCRdb re-called the 5' RACE reads through MiXCR, storing one row per CDR3 protein. The profile shows 95,000 to 120,000 distinct CDR3 sequences, around 20% of them singletons. Extraction of total RNA was performed on unfractionated whole blood. The receptors stem from a human donor in good health.

This rearrangement joins TRBV4-1 to TRBJ2-5; no clear D. Germline loops: CDR1 MGHRA, CDR2 YSYEKL. V was clipped by 4 bases and J by 1 base, with 13 bases between them. The CDR3 contains 15 residues. In DNA form, the CDR3 reads TGCGCCAGCAGCCTACGACTCAACCCCCAAGAGACCCAGTACTTC. The encoded protein is CASSLRLNPQETQYF.

A remark on this clonotype: An end of the junction does not agree with germline; a read error may underlie this. V is TRBV5-1 and J is TRBJ1-2; D uncertain. This CDR3 region has 15 residues. Germline values: CDR1 SGHRS, CDR2 YFSETQ. CDR3 loop: CASSLVGVTNYGCTF. The DNA for the CDR3 is TGCGCCAGCAGCTTGGTAGGAGTTACTAACTATGGCTGCACCTTC.

This clonotype was detected only a few times. The chain couples TRBV5-1 to TRBJ2-5, with unresolved D. This CDR3 is built from 14 residues. V was trimmed by 0 bases and J by 4 bases, leaving 10 bases between them. CDR1 is SGHRS and CDR2 is YFSETQ in the germline V gene. In DNA, the CDR3 is TGCGCCAGCAGCTTGGCTGGGAAGGGAGAGACCCAGTACTTC. Its protein product is CASSLAGKGETQYF.

J is TRBJ1-1 and V is TRBV5-1; TRBD1 matches 8 bases. The CDR3 has 14 residues. V was pared by 5 bases and J by 3 bases, with 6 bases of the junction left unmatched. Germline-derived CDR1 and CDR2 are SGHRS and YFSETQ. CDR3 region: CASSPLQGDTEAFF. DNA for the CDR3: TGCGCCAGCAGTCCATTACAGGGGGACACTGAAGCTTTCTTT.

The table lists this clonotype with a few counts. The chain employs TRBV10-3 and TRBJ2-1; 8 nucleotides line up with TRBD1. This CDR3 comprises 14 residues. The J segment lost 9 bases and the V segment lost 4 bases, leaving 8 bases of the junction unmatched. Germline values: CDR1 ENHRY, CDR2 SYGVKD. CDR3 sequence reads: CAISGQGSYSEQFF. CDR3 nucleotides: TGTGCCATCAGTGGACAGGGGTCGTATAGTGAGCAGTTCTTC.

The rearrangement uses TRBV5-1 and TRBJ2-1; D is unclear. The CDR3 sequence is 14 residues long. Germline V gene data show CDR1 as SGHRS and CDR2 as YFSETQ. The V and J ends lost 0 bases and 4 bases respectively, with 8 bases between them. The CDR3 bases are TGCGCCAGCAGCTTGGAGGGTGCTTACAATGAGCAGTTCTTC. Translation: CASSLEGAYNEQFF.

There are a few counts of this clonotype. The rearrangement uses TRBV12-3 or TRBV12-4 and TRBJ2-1, with TRBD2 matching 13 bases. V lost 6 bases to trimming and J lost 5 bases; unmatched junction nucleotides: 1. This CDR3 is built from 14 residues. CDR3 sequence (DNA): TGTGCCAGCAGAGGACTAGCGGGAGACAATGAGCAGTTCTTC. Translation gives CASRGLAGDNEQFF.

V is TRBV24-1 and J is TRBJ2-3; 7 bases match TRBD2. Germline-derived CDR1 and CDR2 are KGHDR and SFDVKD. The CDR3 is 14 residues long. J lost 4 bases, V lost 8 bases, and 8 bases had no gene match. The CDR3 bases are TGTGCCACCACCCTGGGGGGGGACGCAGATACGCAGTATTTT. Translating gives CATTLGGDADTQYF.

The CDR3 nucleotides are TGTGCCAGCAGTTTATTTAAGGAGGGTGGAACCAAAAACATTCAGTACTTC. It is translated as CASSLFKEGGTKNIQYF. V is TRBV28 and J is TRBJ2-4; a possible D gene is TRBD2 (6 bases). CDR3 length equals 17 residues. Germline values: CDR1 MDHEN, CDR2 SYDVKM. V gave up 1 base and J gave up 2 bases, with 15 bases separating them.

This chain uses TRBV28 with TRBJ2-7; D remains ambiguous. CDR3 length: 12 residues. The ends were cut back, 11 bases at V and 5 bases at J, with 16 bases in the middle. Germline V lookup: CDR1 MDHEN, CDR2 SYDVKM. In DNA form, the CDR3 reads TGTGCCGCCCAAGGGTCCGCTGACGAGCAGTACTTC. Its protein is CAAQGSADEQYF.

This clonotype was counted a few times. This rearrangement joins TRBV10-2 to TRBJ2-7, with D perhaps matching TRBD1 (6 bases). Trimming shortened V by 6 bases and J by 3 bases, and 12 bases separated the two germline ends. The length of the CDR3 is 13 residues. Germline V gives CDR1 WSHSY, CDR2 SAAADI. The DNA for the CDR3 is TGCGCCAGCAGATCCGGGACAAACTACGAGCAGTACTTC. Its translation is CASRSGTNYEQYF.

The sample holds a few counts of this clonotype. This chain joins TRBV27 and TRBJ1-4; no reliable D call. There are 14 residues in the CDR3. Trimming shortened V by 5 bases and J by 8 bases, and 15 bases separated the two germline ends. Germline values: CDR1 MNHEY, CDR2 SMNVEV (reference sequence). CDR3 bases: TGTGCCAGCAGTCGGAGGGTTCGAGGGGAAAAACTGTTTTTT. It yields the protein CASSRRVRGEKLFF. Drawing the rest from reference TRBV27 and TRBJ1-4, the complete variable domain is EAQVTQNPRYLITVTGKKLTVTCSQNMNHEYMSWYRQDPGLGLRQIYYSMNVEVTDKGDVPEGYKVSRKEKRNFPLILESPSPNQTSLYFCASSRRVRGEKLFFGSGTQLSVL.

This clonotype came up once. This chain links TRBV29-1 with TRBJ1-2; no clear D. Trimming took 5 bases from V and 8 from J, leaving 12 bases between them. In germline, CDR1 is SQVTM, CDR2 ANQGSEA. This CDR3 spans 11 amino acids. Here the CDR3 reads CSVSRSLGYTF. CDR3 DNA sequence: TGCAGCGTTAGTAGGAGCCTGGGCTACACCTTC.

This clonotype turned up a few times. This chain uses TRBV24-1 with TRBJ1-5; D is possibly TRBD1 (6 bases). V dropped 3 bases and J dropped 6 bases, with 11 bases sitting between them. Germline values: CDR1 KGHDR, CDR2 SFDVKD. CDR3 length equals 14 residues. CDR3: CATSDPGVGQPQHF. In nucleotides, the CDR3 is TGTGCCACCAGTGATCCAGGGGTAGGTCAGCCCCAGCATTTT.

The chain couples TRBV6-5 to TRBJ2-1, with unresolved D. The CDR3 consists of 14 residues. Germline V lookup: CDR1 MNHEY, CDR2 SVGAGI. Trimming took off 0 bases at V and 6 bases at J, with 9 bases between the two ends. The CDR3 region is CASSYSGPLNEQFF. CDR3 coding DNA: TGTGCCAGCAGTTACTCCGGACCCCTCAATGAGCAGTTCTTC.

This rearrangement joins TRBV28 to TRBJ1-2; a weak D match, TRBD1 (5 bases). CDR3 length: 12 residues. Germline lookup yields CDR1 MDHEN and CDR2 SYDVKM. Trimming shortened V by 6 bases and J by 4 bases, and 9 bases separated the two germline ends. CDR3 bases: TGTGCCAGCAGAGACAGTTCCTATGGCTACACCTTC. Translated: CASRDSSYGYTF.

This rearrangement joins TRBV28 to TRBJ2-6, with D possibly matching TRBD1 (5 bases). In germline, CDR1 is MDHEN, CDR2 SYDVKM. CDR3 size: 15 residues. The V and J ends lost 6 bases and 0 bases respectively, with 9 bases between them. CDR3 sequence reads: CASRGANSGANVLTF. CDR3 DNA sequence: TGTGCCAGCAGAGGGGCGAACTCTGGGGCCAACGTCCTGACTTTC.

The gene calls are TRBV9 and TRBJ2-4; no definite D call. The V end was cut by 3 bases, the J end by 2 bases, with 3 bases between. CDR3 length equals 12 residues. CDR1 SGDLS and CDR2 YYNGEE come from the germline V gene. The CDR3 protein is CASSGTKNIQYF. The CDR3 nucleotides are TGTGCCAGCAGCGGTACCAAAAACATTCAGTACTTC.

The chain has TRBV11-1 and TRBJ2-5; D unresolved. With 8 bases removed from V and 1 base from J, the gap between germline ends came to 17 bases. CDR1 and CDR2 from the germline V gene are SGHAT and FQDESV (reference sequence). This CDR3 has 15 residues. The CDR3 nucleotides are TGTGCCAGCGGAGAGTCGCGGACGTTCCAAGAGACCCAGTACTTC. It codes for CASGESRTFQETQYF.

This rearrangement joins TRBV29-1 to TRBJ2-7; TRBD1 matches 7 bases. The CDR3 consists of 14 residues. The V segment lost 5 bases and the J segment 3 bases; nucleotides outside the gene matches: 10. CDR1 and CDR2 from the germline V gene are SQVTM and ANQGSEA. The CDR3 here is CSVYPRDSNYEQYF. In DNA form, the CDR3 reads TGCAGCGTTTACCCCCGGGACAGTAACTACGAGCAGTACTTC.

The chain recombines TRBV27 with TRBJ2-7; D possibly corresponds to TRBD1 (6 bases). Germline V gene sequence: CDR1 MNHEY, CDR2 SMNVEV (reference sequence). V lost 4 bases to trimming and J lost 4 bases, with 11 bases between them. This CDR3 is built from 13 residues. CDR3 in DNA: TGTGCCAGCAGTTATGGGGGCAGTTACGAGCAGTACTTC. This sequence encodes CASSYGGSYEQYF.